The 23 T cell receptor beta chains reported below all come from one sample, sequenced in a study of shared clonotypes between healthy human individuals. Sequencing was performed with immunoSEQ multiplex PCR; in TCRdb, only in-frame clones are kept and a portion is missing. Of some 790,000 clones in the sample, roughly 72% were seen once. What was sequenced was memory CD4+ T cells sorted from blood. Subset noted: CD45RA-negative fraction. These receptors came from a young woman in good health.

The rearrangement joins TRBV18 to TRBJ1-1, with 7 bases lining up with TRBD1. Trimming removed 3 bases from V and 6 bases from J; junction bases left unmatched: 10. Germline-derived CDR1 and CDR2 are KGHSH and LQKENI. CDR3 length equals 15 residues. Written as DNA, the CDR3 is TGTGCCAGCTCACCCCGGACAGGTGTGGGGGCTGAAGCTTTCTTT. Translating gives CASSPRTGVGAEAFF.

CDR3 sequence: CASSSGGRECTDTQYF. CDR3 sequence (DNA): TGTGCCAGCAGTTCAGGGGGGCGGGAGTGCACAGATACGCAGTATTTT. This chain connects TRBV6-4 to TRBJ2-3; tentatively, D is TRBD1 or TRBD2 (7 bases each). V dropped 5 bases and J dropped 1 base, with 16 bases sitting between them. CDR3 size: 16 residues. From germline, CDR1 is MRHNA and CDR2 SNTAGT.

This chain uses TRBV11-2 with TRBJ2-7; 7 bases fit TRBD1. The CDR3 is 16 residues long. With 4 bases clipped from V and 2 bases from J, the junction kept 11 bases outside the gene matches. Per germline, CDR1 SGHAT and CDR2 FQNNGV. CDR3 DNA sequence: TGTGCCAGCAGCTACTATGGGGCAGGGGGTACCTACGAGCAGTACTTC. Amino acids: CASSYYGAGGTYEQYF.

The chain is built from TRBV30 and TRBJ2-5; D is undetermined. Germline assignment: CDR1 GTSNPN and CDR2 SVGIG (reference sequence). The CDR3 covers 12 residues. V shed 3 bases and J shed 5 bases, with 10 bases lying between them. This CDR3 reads CAWSPAFETQYF. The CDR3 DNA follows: TGTGCCTGGAGCCCAGCCTTTGAGACCCAGTACTTC.

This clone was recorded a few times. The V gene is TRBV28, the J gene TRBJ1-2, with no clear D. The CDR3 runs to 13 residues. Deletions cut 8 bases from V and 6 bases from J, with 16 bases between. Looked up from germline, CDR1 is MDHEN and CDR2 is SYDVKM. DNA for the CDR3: TGTGCCAGCTTCTGGGCGGGGAAGGATGGCTACACCTTC. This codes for CASFWAGKDGYTF.

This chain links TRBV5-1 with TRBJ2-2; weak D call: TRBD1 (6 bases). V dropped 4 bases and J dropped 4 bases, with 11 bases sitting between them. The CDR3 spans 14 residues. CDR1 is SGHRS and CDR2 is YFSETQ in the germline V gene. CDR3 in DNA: TGCGCCAGCAGCCCGGACAGTGTCACCGGGGAGCTGTTTTTT. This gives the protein CASSPDSVTGELFF.

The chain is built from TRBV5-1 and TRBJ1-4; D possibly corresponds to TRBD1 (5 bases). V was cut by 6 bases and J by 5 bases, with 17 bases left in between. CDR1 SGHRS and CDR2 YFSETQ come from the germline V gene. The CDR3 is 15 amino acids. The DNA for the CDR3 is TGCGCCAGCACCCCCCAGGGTGTAGTGAATGAAAAACTGTTTTTT. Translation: CASTPQGVVNEKLFF.

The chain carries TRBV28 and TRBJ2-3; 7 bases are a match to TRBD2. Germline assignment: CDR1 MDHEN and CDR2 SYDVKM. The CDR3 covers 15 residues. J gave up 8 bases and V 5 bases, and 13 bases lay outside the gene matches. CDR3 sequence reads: CASSRTSGARGTQYF. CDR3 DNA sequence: TGTGCCAGCAGTCGGACTAGTGGTGCACGCGGTACGCAGTATTTT.

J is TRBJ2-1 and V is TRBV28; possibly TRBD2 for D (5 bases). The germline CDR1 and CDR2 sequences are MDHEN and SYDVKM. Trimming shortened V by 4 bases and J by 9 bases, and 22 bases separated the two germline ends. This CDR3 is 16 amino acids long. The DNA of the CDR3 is TGTGCCAGCAGTTCGCCCTCTAGCAGTCCAGGCGGTGAGCAGTTCTTC. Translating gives CASSSPSSSPGGEQFF. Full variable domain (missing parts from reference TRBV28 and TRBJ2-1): DVKVTQSSRYLVKRTGEKVFLECVQDMDHENMFWYRQDPGLGLRLIYFSYDVKMKEKGDIPEGYSVSREKKERFSLILESASTNQTSMYLCASSSPSSSPGGEQFFGPGTRLTVL.

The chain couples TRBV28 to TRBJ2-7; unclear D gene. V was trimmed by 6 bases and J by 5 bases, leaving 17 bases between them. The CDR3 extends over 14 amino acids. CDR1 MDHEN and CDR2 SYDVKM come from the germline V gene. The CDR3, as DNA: TGTGCCAGCAGCCAAGGTCGGGTTCTAAACGAGCAGTACTTC. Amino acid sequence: CASSQGRVLNEQYF.

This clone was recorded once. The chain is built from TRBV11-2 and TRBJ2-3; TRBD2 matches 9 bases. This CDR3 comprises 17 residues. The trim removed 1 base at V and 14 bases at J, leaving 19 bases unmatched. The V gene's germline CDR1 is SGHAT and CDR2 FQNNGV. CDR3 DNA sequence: TGTGCCAGCAGCTTAGGATTTAGGAGCGGGAGGAACCCCCGTGGGTATTTT. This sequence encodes CASSLGFRSGRNPRGYF. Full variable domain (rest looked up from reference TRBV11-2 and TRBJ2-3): EAGVAQSPRYKIIEKRQSVAFWCNPISGHATLYWYQQILGQGPKLLIQFQNNGVVDDSQLPKDRFSAERLKGVDSTLKIQPAKLEDSAVYLCASSLGFRSGRNPRGYFGPGTRLTVL.

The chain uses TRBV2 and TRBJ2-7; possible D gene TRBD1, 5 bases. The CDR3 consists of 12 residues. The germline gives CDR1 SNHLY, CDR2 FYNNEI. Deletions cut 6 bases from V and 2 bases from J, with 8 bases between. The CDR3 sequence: CASRDNTYEQYF. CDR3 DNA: TGTGCCAGCAGGGACAACACCTACGAGCAGTACTTC.

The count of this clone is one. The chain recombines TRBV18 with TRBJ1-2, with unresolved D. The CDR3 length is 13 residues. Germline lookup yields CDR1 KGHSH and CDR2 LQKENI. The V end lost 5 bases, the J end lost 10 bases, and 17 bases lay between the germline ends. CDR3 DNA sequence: TGTGCCAGCTCAGAGCAGCCCTCTAATTACTACACCTTC. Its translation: CASSEQPSNYYTF. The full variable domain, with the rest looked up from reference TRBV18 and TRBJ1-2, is NAGVMQNPRHLVRRRGQEARLRCSPMKGHSHVYWYRQLPEEGLKFMVYLQKENIIDESGMPKERFSAEFPKEGPSILRIQQVVRGDSAAYFCASSEQPSNYYTFGSGTRLTVV.

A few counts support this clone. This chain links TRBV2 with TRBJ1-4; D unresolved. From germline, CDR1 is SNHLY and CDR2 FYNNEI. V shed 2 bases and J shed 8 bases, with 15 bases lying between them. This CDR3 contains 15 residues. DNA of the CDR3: TGTGCCAGCAGTGAATGGTCAGTAAGAAGGGAAAAACTGTTTTTT. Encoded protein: CASSEWSVRREKLFF.

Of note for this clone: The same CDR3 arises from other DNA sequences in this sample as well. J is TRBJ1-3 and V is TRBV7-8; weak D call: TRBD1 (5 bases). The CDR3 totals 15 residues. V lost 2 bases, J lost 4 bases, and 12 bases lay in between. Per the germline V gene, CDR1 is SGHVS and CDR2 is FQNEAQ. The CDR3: CASSLQGLSGNTIYF. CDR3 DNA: TGTGCCAGCAGCTTACAGGGTCTCAGCGGAAACACCATATATTTT. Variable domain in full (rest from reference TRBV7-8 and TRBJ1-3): GAGVSQSPRYKVAKRGQDVALRCDPISGHVSLFWYQQALGQGPEFLTYFQNEAQLDKSGLPSDRFFAERPEGSVSTLKIQRTQQEDSAVYLCASSLQGLSGNTIYFGEGSWLTVV.

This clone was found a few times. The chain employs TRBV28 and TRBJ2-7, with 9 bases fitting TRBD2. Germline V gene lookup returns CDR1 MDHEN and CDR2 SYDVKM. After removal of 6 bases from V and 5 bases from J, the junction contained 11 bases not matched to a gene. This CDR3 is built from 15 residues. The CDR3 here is CASSLGAGGRHEQYF. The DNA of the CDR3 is TGTGCCAGCAGCCTCGGGGCGGGAGGGCGCCACGAGCAGTACTTC.

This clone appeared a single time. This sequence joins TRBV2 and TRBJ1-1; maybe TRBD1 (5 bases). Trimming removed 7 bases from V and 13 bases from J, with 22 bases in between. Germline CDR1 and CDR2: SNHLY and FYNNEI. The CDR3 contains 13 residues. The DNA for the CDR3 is TGTGCCAGCAAGATGGGATCGGGGCAGGGTTGTTTCTTT. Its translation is CASKMGSGQGCFF.

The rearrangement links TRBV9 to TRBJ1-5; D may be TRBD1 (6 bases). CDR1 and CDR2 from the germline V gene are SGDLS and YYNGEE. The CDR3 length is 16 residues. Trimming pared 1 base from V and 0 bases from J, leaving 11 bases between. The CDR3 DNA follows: TGTGCCAGCAGCGTAAGGGGGGTACCTAGCAATCAGCCCCAGCATTTT. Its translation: CASSVRGVPSNQPQHF.

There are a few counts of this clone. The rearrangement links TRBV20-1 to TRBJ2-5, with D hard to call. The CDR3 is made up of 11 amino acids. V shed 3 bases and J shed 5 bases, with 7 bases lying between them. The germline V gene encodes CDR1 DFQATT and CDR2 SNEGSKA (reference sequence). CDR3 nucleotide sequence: TGCAGTGCTAGCCTGACGGAGACCCAGTACTTC. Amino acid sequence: CSASLTETQYF.

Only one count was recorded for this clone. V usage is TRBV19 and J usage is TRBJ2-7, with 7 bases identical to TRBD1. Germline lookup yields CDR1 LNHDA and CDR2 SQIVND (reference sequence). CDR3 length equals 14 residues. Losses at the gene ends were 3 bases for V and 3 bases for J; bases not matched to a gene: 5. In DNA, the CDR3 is TGTGCCAGTAGTATTCAGGGGGTCTACTACGAGCAGTACTTC. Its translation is CASSIQGVYYEQYF. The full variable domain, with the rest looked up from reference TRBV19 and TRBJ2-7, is DGGITQSPKYLFRKEGQNVTLSCEQNLNHDAMYWYRQDPGQGLRLIYYSQIVNDFQKGDIAEGYSVSREKKESFPLTVTSAQKNPTAFYLCASSIQGVYYEQYFGPGTRLTVT.

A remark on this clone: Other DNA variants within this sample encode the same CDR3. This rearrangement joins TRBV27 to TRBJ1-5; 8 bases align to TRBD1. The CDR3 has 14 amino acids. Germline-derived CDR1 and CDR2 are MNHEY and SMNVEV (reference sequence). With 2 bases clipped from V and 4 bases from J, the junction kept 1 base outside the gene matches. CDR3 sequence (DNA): TGTGCCAGCAGTTTAGGACAGGGAAATCAGCCCCAGCATTTT. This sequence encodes CASSLGQGNQPQHF.

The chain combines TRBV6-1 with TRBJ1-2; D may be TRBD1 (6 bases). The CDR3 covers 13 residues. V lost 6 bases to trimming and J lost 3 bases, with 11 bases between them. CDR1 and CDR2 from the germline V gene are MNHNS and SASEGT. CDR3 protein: CASSGRGDYGYTF. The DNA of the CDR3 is TGTGCCAGCAGCGGCAGGGGCGACTATGGCTACACCTTC.

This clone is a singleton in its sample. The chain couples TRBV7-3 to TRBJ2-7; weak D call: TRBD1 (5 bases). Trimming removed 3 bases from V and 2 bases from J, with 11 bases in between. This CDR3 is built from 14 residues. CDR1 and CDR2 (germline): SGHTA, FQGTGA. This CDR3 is CASSFGQEPYEQYF. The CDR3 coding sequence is TGTGCCAGCAGCTTCGGACAAGAACCCTACGAGCAGTACTTC.